This entry is about one T cell receptor (beta chain). A much larger clonotype is one base distant, so this may be a read error. TCRdb recomputed calls from the RT-PCR reads with MiXCR, one row per CDR3 protein. The repertoire consists of hundreds of thousands of distinct CDR3 sequences, with around 13% occurring once and the leading ten covering 5.5% to 7%. This sample was taken from a study of response to subunit inactivated influenza vaccine. With 0 bases removed from V and 4 bases from J, the gap between germline ends came to 3 bases. Germline CDR1 reads MNHEY; CDR2 reads SVGEGT. CDR3 size: 13 residues.

J is TRBJ2-2 and V is TRBV6-2 or TRBV6-3; D is unclear. Source: PBMCs from blood, taken about 14 days before vaccination. The sequence was obtained from a man in his forties or fifties who received an inactivated influenza vaccine. Written as DNA, the CDR3 is TGTGCCAGCAGTTACTCGACCACCGGGGAGCTGTTTTTT. It translates to CASSYSTTGELFF.